This T cell receptor (beta chain) appears in the sequencing data of a study of T cells in Graves' hyperthyroidism and ophthalmopathy. The CDR3 spans 16 residues. The germline V gene encodes CDR1 MGHRA and CDR2 YSYEKL. Trimming took 3 bases from V and 4 from J, leaving 16 bases between them. PBMCs were sourced from approximately 10 ml fresh peripheral blood. A few counts support this clonotype. The target antigen is unknown. The TCR beta CDR3 regions underwent amplification using RNA transcripts as the source. TCR CDR3 underwent first-round RT-PCR with the HTBI primer set. TCRdb fed the multiplex PCR reads into MiXCR, producing one record per CDR3 protein. The sample shows around 380,000 distinct CDR3 sequences, about 13% of them seen only once. Study conclusions and caveats: In blood, most of the thyroid clonotypes expanded above 0.001 were also present.

The receptor was derived from a man aged 30 to 39 with Graves' hyperthyroidism that later progressed to Graves' ophthalmopathy. Sequencing was performed on blood. V is TRBV4-1 and J is TRBJ1-5, with D perhaps matching TRBD1 (5 bases). The CDR3 sequence is CASSHVKGPKNQPQHF. As DNA, the CDR3 is TGCGCCAGCAGCCACGTTAAGGGGCCAAAGAATCAGCCCCAGCATTTT.